This TCR beta chain was identified during a study of shared clonotypes between healthy human individuals. Here immunoSEQ multiplex PCR was the method, and the copy in TCRdb shows in-frame clones only, minus some. In the table there are around 600,000 clones, 97% of which are singletons. Germline V lookup: CDR1 SGHNT, CDR2 YYREEE (reference sequence). The V end was cut by 4 bases, the J end by 3 bases, with 14 bases between. The CDR3 consists of 15 residues. The sequence came from a woman in her thirties in good health. V gene TRBV5-4 combines with J gene TRBJ2-1, with TRBD1 as a possible D gene (6 bases). Specimen: naive CD4+ T cells sorted from blood. Subset noted: CD45RA+ positively selected. The CDR3 nucleotides are TGTGCCAGCAGCAGGGACATTGGGGACTACAATGAGCAGTTCTTC. Protein sequence: CASSRDIGDYNEQFF.